The clone carrying this T cell receptor beta chain was seen a handful of times. Authors' data handling: Reference gene primer amplification gave estimated nucleated cell counts. Sequencing was performed with immunoSEQ multiplex PCR; in TCRdb, only in-frame clones are kept and a portion is missing. V, J and clone size are taken as reported in that table, and D and trimming were inferred from the DNA itself. The profile shows about 88,000 clones, more than 85% of them singletons. These data belong to a study of blood T cell repertoires in COVID-19. Across the study: Specimens from acute and convalescent COVID-19 originated in the United States, Italy and Spain. Sample material is recorded as cDNA or gDNA derived from T cells, B-cell-depleted T cells, or PBMCs.

CDR1 and CDR2 from the germline V gene are SGHNT and YENEEA. This CDR3 contains 13 residues. The V gene lost 1 base and the J gene lost 7 bases, with 8 bases spanning the gap. This TCR was sampled from a man in his fifties or sixties with acute or convalescent COVID-19. Sequencing was done on a sample of peripheral blood. The chain combines TRBV11-3 with TRBJ2-1, with no clear D. The CDR3 protein is CASSLVDGNEQFF. In DNA, the CDR3 is TGTGCCAGCAGCTTAGTAGACGGGAATGAGCAGTTCTTC.